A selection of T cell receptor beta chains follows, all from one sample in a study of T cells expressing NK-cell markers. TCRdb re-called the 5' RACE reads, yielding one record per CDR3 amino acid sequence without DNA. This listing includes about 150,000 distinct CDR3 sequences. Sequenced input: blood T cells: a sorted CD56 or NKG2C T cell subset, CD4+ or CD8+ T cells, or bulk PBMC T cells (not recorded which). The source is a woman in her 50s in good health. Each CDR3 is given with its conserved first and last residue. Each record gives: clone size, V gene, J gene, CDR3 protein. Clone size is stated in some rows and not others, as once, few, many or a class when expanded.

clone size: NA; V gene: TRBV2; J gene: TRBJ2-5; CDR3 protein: CASSQGRNQETQYF
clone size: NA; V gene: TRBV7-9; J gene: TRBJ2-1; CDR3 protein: CASSTRLAGGWGGDEQFF
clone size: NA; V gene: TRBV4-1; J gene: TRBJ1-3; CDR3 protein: CASSTHSGNTIYF
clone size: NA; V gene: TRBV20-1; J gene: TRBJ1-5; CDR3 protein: CSASDDRLYSNQPQHF
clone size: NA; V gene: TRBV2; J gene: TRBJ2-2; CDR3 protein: CASSELVNTGELFF
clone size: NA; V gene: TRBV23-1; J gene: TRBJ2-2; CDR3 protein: CASRGGSAGREHRGAVFF
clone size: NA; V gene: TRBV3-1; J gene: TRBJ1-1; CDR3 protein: CASSKTGGAGTEAFF
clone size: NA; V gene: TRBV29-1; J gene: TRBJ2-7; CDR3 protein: CSVEKTGGRANEQYF
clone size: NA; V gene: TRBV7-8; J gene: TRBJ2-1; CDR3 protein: CASSPRRGSSYNEQFF
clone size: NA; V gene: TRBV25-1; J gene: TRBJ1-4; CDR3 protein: CASSDPGGINEKLFF
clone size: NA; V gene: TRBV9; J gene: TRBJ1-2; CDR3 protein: CASSRDGRANYGYTF
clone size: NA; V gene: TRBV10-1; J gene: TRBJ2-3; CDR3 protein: CASSELLAGDLYTQYF
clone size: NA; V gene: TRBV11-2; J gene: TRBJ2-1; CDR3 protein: CASGTLGEQFF
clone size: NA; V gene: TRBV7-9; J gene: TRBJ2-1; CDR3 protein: CASAGVPSIDSYNEQFF
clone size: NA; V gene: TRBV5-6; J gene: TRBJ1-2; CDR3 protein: CASSPGQGIYGYTF
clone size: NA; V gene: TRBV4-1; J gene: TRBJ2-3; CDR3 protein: CASSQGARYDTDTQYF
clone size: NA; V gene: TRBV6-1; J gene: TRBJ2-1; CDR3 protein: CASSEGGATYNEQFF
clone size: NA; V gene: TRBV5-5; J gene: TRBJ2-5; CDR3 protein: CASSSGTGRQTQYF
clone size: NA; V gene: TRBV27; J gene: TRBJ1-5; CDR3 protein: CASSLFGYSNQPQHF
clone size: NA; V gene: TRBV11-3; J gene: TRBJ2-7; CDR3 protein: CASSGDYEQYF
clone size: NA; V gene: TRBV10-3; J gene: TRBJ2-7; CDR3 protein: CAISDSLGYEQYF
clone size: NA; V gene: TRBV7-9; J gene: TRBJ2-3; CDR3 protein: CASSLTPGLAESDTQYF
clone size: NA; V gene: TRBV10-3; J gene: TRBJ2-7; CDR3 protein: CAISDWSSGRREQYF
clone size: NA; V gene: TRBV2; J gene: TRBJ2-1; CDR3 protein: CASARTSGEQFF
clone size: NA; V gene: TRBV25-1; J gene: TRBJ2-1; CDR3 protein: CATKTTNEQFF
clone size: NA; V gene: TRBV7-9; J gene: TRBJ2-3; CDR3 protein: CASRSGSVTDTQYF
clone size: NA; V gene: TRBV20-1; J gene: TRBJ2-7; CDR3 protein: CSARTLDGDFYEQYF
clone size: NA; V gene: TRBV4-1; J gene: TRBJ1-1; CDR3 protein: CASSQEGGMYTEAFF
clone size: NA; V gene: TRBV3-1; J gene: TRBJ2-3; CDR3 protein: CASWSGTDTDTQYF
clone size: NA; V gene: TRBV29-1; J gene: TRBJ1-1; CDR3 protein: CSVDGSPNTEAFF
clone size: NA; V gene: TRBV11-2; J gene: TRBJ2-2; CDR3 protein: CASSLGQGDAAGELFF
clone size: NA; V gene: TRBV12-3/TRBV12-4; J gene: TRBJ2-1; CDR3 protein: CASSLSALEQFF
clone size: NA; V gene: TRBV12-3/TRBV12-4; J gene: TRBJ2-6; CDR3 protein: CASNVGGSGANVLTF
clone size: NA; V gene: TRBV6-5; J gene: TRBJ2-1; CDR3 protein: CASSSGTSGPRGYNEQFF
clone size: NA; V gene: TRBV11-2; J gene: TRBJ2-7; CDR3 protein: CASSRFTSIDF
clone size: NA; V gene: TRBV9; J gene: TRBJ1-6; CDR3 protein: CASSVGQGNSPLHF
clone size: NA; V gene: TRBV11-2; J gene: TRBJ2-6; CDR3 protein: CASRTLGEGPGANVLTF
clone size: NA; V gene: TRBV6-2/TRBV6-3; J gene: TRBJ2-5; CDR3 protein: CASSYSIATEETQYF
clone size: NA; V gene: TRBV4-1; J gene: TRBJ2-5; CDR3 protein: CASSPWTGEETQYF
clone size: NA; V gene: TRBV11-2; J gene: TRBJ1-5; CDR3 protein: CASSLDPTKPQHF
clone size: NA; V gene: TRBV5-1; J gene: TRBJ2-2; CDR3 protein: CASSFGEGPITGELFF
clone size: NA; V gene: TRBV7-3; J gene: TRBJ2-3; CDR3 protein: CASGPGASTDTQYF
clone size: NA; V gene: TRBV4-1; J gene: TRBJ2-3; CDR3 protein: CASSLREEPTDTQYF
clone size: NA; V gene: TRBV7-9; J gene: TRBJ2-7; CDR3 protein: CASSSGQGLLYEQYF
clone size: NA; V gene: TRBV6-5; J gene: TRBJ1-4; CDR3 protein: CASSYRDATREKLFF
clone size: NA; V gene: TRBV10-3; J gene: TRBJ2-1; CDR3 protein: CAIRGEREIRNEQFF
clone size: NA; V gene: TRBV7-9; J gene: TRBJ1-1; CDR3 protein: CASSLAQGTEAFF
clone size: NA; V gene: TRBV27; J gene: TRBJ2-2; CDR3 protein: CASSLLAGGPSNTGELFF
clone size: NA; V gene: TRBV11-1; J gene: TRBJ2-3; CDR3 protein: CASSFSGTTTTDTQYF
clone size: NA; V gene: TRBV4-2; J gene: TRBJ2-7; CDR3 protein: CASSLWSSYEQYF
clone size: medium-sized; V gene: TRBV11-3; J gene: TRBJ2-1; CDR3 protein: CASSSRGRGSYNEQFF
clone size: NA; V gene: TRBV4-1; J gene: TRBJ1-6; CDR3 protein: CASSQDPGHDNSPLHF